This TCR beta chain was found in a study of blood T cells in healthy people across ages. Broader study findings: Among T cells, TCR beta diversity per million cells dropped roughly linearly as age rose. Naive T cell percentage and TCR beta diversity correlated strongly. The study found more naive CD4+ cells and higher diversity in long-lived than aged donors.

Worth noting for this clonotype: Its antigen is not identified.

The germline CDR1 and CDR2 sequences are SGHDT and YYEEEE. CDR3 size: 17 residues. V lost 1 base to trimming and J lost 0 bases; unmatched junction nucleotides: 6. Primers used in a second PCR of roughly 6 to 11 cycles were a sample-barcoded 5' primer and a J-beta primer mix. MiXCR, run by TCRdb on the 5' RACE reads, gives a single entry per CDR3 protein. The sample holds 780,000 or so distinct CDR3 sequences; approximately 25% are singletons and the top ten take under 4.5%. Another study also made use of these data, one on T cells of mothers and their children.

The clonotype originates from a boy younger than 18 in good health. The chain carries TRBV5-6 and TRBJ1-3; TRBD1 agrees at 8 bases. The specimen sequenced was blood. The CDR3 spells CASSLPGTGSSGNTIYF. CDR3 coding DNA: TGTGCCAGCAGCTTGCCCGGGACAGGATCCTCTGGAAACACCATATATTTT.